This TCR beta chain was identified during a study of response to subunit inactivated influenza vaccine. TCRdb reprocessed the RT-PCR reads with MiXCR, giving one entry per CDR3 protein. Here the sample spans about 650,000 distinct CDR3 sequences, 12% to 15% being singletons. Note on this clonotype: Its antigen is not identified.

Study results and limitations: The authors proposed limited new T cell recruitment per seasonal influenza vaccination.

V lost 1 base and J lost 0; bases outside the gene matches: 3. The CDR3 has 15 amino acids. CDR1 is SGHRS and CDR2 is YFSETQ in the germline V gene. The sample consisted of PBMCs from blood, taken around 15 days before vaccination. The sequence was collected from a man in his fifties who received an inactivated influenza vaccine. The rearrangement links TRBV5-1 to TRBJ1-1, with 7 positions matching TRBD1. CDR3 amino acids: CASSLLGQMNTEAFF. The CDR3 DNA reads TGCGCCAGCAGCTTGCTGGGACAGATGAACACTGAAGCTTTCTTT. Supplemented by reference TRBV5-1 and TRBJ1-1, the full variable domain reads KAGVTQTPRYLIKTRGQQVTLSCSPISGHRSVSWYQQTPGQGLQFLFEYFSETQRNKGNFPGRFSGRQFSNSRSEMNVSTLELGDSALYLCASSLLGQMNTEAFFGQGTRLTVV.